The present T cell receptor beta chain was sequenced within a study of blood T cell repertoires in COVID-19. Whole-study context: The United States, Italy and Spain were the sources of the acute and convalescent COVID-19 samples. T cells, B-cell-depleted T cells, or PBMCs supplied cDNA or gDNA.

Per the authors' pipeline: The authors estimated nucleated cell counts from reference gene primer amplification. Sequencing used immunoSEQ multiplex PCR; TCRdb keeps in-frame clones, though not all of them. That table gives V, J and clone size, and the DNA gave D and trimming. The profile covers roughly 35,000 clones, with approximately 78% appearing a single time and around 15% taken by the ten largest. Losses at the gene ends were 4 bases for V and 5 bases for J; bases not matched to a gene: 14. CDR3 length equals 16 residues. From germline, CDR1 is SGHTS and CDR2 YDEGEE. This receptor was obtained from a man between 65 and 85 years old with acute or convalescent COVID-19. The V gene is TRBV5-8, the J gene TRBJ2-5, with 7 bases that match TRBD2. What was sequenced was peripheral blood. CDR3 sequence: CASSPEGRGIRETQYF. The CDR3 nucleotides are TGTGCCAGCAGCCCCGAGGGGCGGGGGATAAGGGAGACCCAGTACTTC.